What follows are 12 T cell receptor beta chains derived from one specimen sequenced in a study of shared clonotypes between healthy human individuals. The naive CD8 population came from CD45RO-negative cells selected for CCR7, without terminally differentiated effector memory CD45RA+ cells. The data were produced by immunoSEQ multiplex PCR, yet TCRdb's version contains in-frame clones alone and is incomplete. The sample has around 600,000 clones; 85% to 95% are singletons. Source material: naive CD8+ T cells sorted from blood. The receptors here all came from a woman in her 30s in good health.

The genes are TRBV30 and TRBJ2-7; no reliable D call. Germline V gene lookup returns CDR1 GTSNPN and CDR2 SVGIG (reference sequence). This CDR3 has 11 residues. V lost 0 bases and J lost 7, with 7 bases in between. The CDR3 loop is CAWSVSEEQYF. The DNA for the CDR3 is TGTGCCTGGAGTGTCTCCGAGGAGCAGTACTTC.

The chain carries TRBV27 and TRBJ2-4; D perhaps matches TRBD1 (6 bases). The CDR3 sequence is 13 residues long. Germline V gene lookup returns CDR1 MNHEY and CDR2 SMNVEV (reference sequence). The ends were cut back, 3 bases at V and 7 bases at J, with 10 bases in the middle. CDR3 in DNA: TGTGCCAGCAGTTTCCGCGGACAGAACATTCAGTACTTC. Translating it yields CASSFRGQNIQYF.

This CDR3 is CASSLEAGGGTEAFF. Here the CDR3 DNA reads TGTGCCAGCAGCTTAGAGGCCGGGGGAGGAACTGAAGCTTTCTTT. The V and J genes are TRBV13 and TRBJ1-1; tentatively, D is TRBD1 (5 bases). The CDR3 length is 15 residues. The germline gives CDR1 PRHDT, CDR2 FYEKMQ (reference sequence). Deletions cut 1 base from V and 5 bases from J, with 14 bases between.

V gene TRBV5-6 combines with J gene TRBJ2-1; D is ambiguous. The V and J ends lost 6 bases and 0 bases respectively, with 7 bases between them. Germline V gene data show CDR1 as SGHDT and CDR2 as YYEEEE. This CDR3 comprises 13 residues. The CDR3 coding sequence is TGTGCCAGCACGAGAAGCTCCTACAATGAGCAGTTCTTC. Translation gives CASTRSSYNEQFF. Supplemented by reference TRBV5-6 and TRBJ2-1, the full variable domain reads DAGVTQSPTHLIKTRGQQVTLRCSPKSGHDTVSWYQQALGQGPQFIFQYYEEEERQRGNFPDRFSGHQFPNYSSELNVNALLLGDSALYLCASTRSSYNEQFFGPGTRLTVL.

The gene calls are TRBV27 and TRBJ2-7; 7 positions match TRBD1. CDR3 length: 13 amino acids. With V trimmed by 6 bases and J by 3 bases, 5 bases remained unmatched. CDR1 MNHEY and CDR2 SMNVEV come from the germline V gene (reference sequence). CDR3 DNA sequence: TGTGCCAGCAGGGCGGCAGGGGGCTACGAGCAGTACTTC. Translating gives CASRAAGGYEQYF.

The rearrangement links TRBV28 to TRBJ2-5, with 9 bases identical to TRBD2. Germline loops: CDR1 MDHEN, CDR2 SYDVKM. The CDR3 extends over 16 amino acids. The ends lost 5 bases at V and 2 bases at J; junction bases unmatched: 9. The CDR3 here is CASSAPLSGRQETQYF. The CDR3 coding sequence is TGTGCCAGCAGTGCCCCGTTAAGCGGGAGGCAAGAGACCCAGTACTTC.

This clone was observed a single time. The chain employs TRBV9 and TRBJ2-7; 7 bases line up with TRBD2. With V trimmed by 2 bases and J by 1 base, 6 bases remained unmatched. The CDR3 totals 15 residues. Germline V CDR1 and CDR2: SGDLS, YYNGEE. The chain's CDR3 is CASSVSSGDSYEQYF. The CDR3 DNA reads TGTGCCAGCAGCGTTTCGAGCGGGGATTCCTACGAGCAGTACTTC.

The chain uses TRBV7-9 and TRBJ1-4, with D perhaps matching TRBD1 (5 bases). Trimming took off 3 bases at V and 5 bases at J, with 13 bases between the two ends. The CDR3 runs to 15 residues. Germline V gives CDR1 SEHNR, CDR2 FQNEAQ (reference sequence). The CDR3 DNA is TGTGCCAGCAGCTTCGGGGGGACGTCGAATGAAAAACTGTTTTTT. Its protein product is CASSFGGTSNEKLFF.

This sequence joins TRBV2 and TRBJ1-1, with 8 bases aligning to TRBD1. Germline CDR1 and CDR2: SNHLY and FYNNEI. With V trimmed by 7 bases and J by 0 bases, 10 bases remained unmatched. This CDR3 spans 16 amino acids. CDR3 nucleotides: TGTGCCAGCACCGTAACAGGGGGGGAGTTGAACACTGAAGCTTTCTTT. Translation gives CASTVTGGELNTEAFF.

The gene calls are TRBV4-1 and TRBJ1-2; D is ambiguous. The CDR3 has 17 amino acids. Germline CDR1 and CDR2: MGHRA and YSYEKL. V was shortened by 1 base and J by 0 bases, with 15 bases between the two germline ends. The CDR3 loop reads CASSQVLEVRANYGYTF. DNA of the CDR3: TGCGCCAGCAGCCAAGTCTTGGAGGTCCGGGCTAACTATGGCTACACCTTC.

This clone was recorded only once. This chain connects TRBV5-4 to TRBJ2-5; D is undetermined. The V and J ends lost 1 base and 2 bases respectively, with 12 bases between them. Germline V gene lookup returns CDR1 SGHNT and CDR2 YYREEE (reference sequence). This CDR3 region has 15 residues. This CDR3 is CASSLPDMPQETQYF. The CDR3 DNA reads TGTGCCAGCAGCTTGCCAGATATGCCACAAGAGACCCAGTACTTC.

The chain employs TRBV6-1 and TRBJ2-6; D is ambiguous. The CDR3 has 15 residues. V lost 2 bases and J 2 bases, leaving 7 bases between the germline ends. Per the germline V gene, CDR1 is MNHNS and CDR2 is SASEGT. The CDR3: CASSEWDPGANVLTF. In nucleotides, the CDR3 is TGTGCCAGCAGTGAATGGGATCCTGGGGCCAACGTCCTGACTTTC.